These 18 T cell receptor beta chains were all obtained from the same sample, sequenced in a study of blood T cell repertoires in COVID-19. Measured with immunoSEQ multiplex PCR; TCRdb has only the in-frame clones, and not every one. Seen here are under 150,000 clones, around 88% observed once, and the top ten hold roughly 30%. Sequencing was carried out using peripheral blood. The receptors were gathered from a human donor in a cohort sampled during active COVID-19.

The J gene is TRBJ2-3, the V gene TRBV5-4; 7 bases are a match to TRBD2. The V gene's germline CDR1 is SGHNT and CDR2 YYREEE (reference sequence). V gave up 4 bases and J gave up 4 bases; unmatched junction bases: 12. This CDR3 contains 16 residues. In DNA form, the CDR3 reads TGTGCCAGCAGCACCAAGCGGGGCCAAGGTGCAGATACGCAGTATTTT. Its protein product is CASSTKRGQGADTQYF.

The V call is TRBV11-2, the J call TRBJ1-3; a weak D match, TRBD1 (6 bases). This CDR3 comprises 14 residues. The germline V gene encodes CDR1 SGHAT and CDR2 FQNNGV. V lost 5 bases and J lost 8, with 16 bases in between. Here the CDR3 reads CASSDIRGADTIYF. The CDR3 DNA is TGTGCCAGCAGCGATATCAGGGGCGCGGACACCATATATTTT.

The rearrangement links TRBV2 to TRBJ1-1, with 8 bases matching TRBD1. This CDR3 has 15 amino acids. CDR1 and CDR2 from the germline V gene are SNHLY and FYNNEI. Trimming took 6 bases from V and 1 from J; bases not matched to a gene: 7. CDR3 in DNA: TGTGCCAGCAGGCCCCAGGGGGCCGAGAACACTGAAGCTTTCTTT. This sequence encodes CASRPQGAENTEAFF.

The chain joins TRBV13 to TRBJ2-1; 10 bases map to TRBD2. The CDR3 spans 13 residues. V was clipped by 5 bases and J by 9 bases; unmatched bases: 4. The germline V gene has CDR1 PRHDT and CDR2 FYEKMQ (reference sequence). CDR3: CASSQGTSVEQFF. The CDR3 DNA is TGTGCCAGCAGCCAAGGGACTAGCGTTGAGCAGTTCTTC.

The chain combines TRBV7-9 with TRBJ1-5; possibly TRBD1 for D (6 bases). V was cut by 4 bases and J by 3 bases, with 22 bases left in between. Per the germline V gene, CDR1 is SEHNR and CDR2 is FQNEAQ (reference sequence). The CDR3 covers 18 residues. The CDR3 region is CASSSDWGKTGINQPQHF. The CDR3, as DNA: TGTGCCAGCAGCTCCGATTGGGGGAAAACAGGGATCAATCAGCCCCAGCATTTT.

J is TRBJ2-6 and V is TRBV3-1 (or the pseudogene TRBV3-2); possible D gene TRBD1, 6 bases. Trimming took 4 bases from V and 3 from J, leaving 13 bases between them. Germline assignment: CDR1 LGHDT and CDR2 YNNKEL (reference sequence). The CDR3 spans 16 residues. The chain's CDR3 is CASSRQVTVGANVLTF. The CDR3 DNA reads TGTGCCAGCAGCCGACAGGTGACTGTTGGGGCCAACGTCCTGACTTTC.

V usage is TRBV4-1 and J usage is TRBJ1-1, with D perhaps TRBD1 (5 bases). Germline CDR1 and CDR2: MGHRA and YSYEKL. This CDR3 comprises 14 residues. The V end lost 0 bases, the J end lost 4 bases, and 9 bases lay between the germline ends. For the CDR3, the DNA is TGCGCCAGCAGCCAAGATCAGGGAGGCACTGAAGCTTTCTTT. Translating gives CASSQDQGGTEAFF.

J is TRBJ2-7 and V is TRBV6-5, with TRBD1 identical over 8 bases. The CDR3 extends over 16 amino acids. Germline CDR1 and CDR2: MNHEY and SVGAGI. The junction had 8 bases not matched to a gene; V was cut back by 3 bases and J by 1 base. CDR3 in amino acids: CASSYSTGERSYEQYF. DNA of the CDR3: TGTGCCAGCAGTTATTCGACAGGGGAAAGGTCCTACGAGCAGTACTTC.

This clone was found once. The gene calls are TRBV12-3 or TRBV12-4 and TRBJ1-3; a possible D gene is TRBD1 (5 bases). The CDR3 length is 11 residues. CDR3 sequence reads: CGGGSGNTIYF. DNA for the CDR3: TGTGGGGGCGGCTCTGGAAACACCATATATTTT.

V usage is TRBV10-3 and J usage is TRBJ2-7, with a tentative D call TRBD1 (6 bases). This CDR3 is built from 15 residues. With 2 bases removed from V and 5 bases from J, the gap between germline ends came to 16 bases. Germline values: CDR1 ENHRY, CDR2 SYGVKD. The DNA for the CDR3 is TGTGCCATCAGTGAGCCTATGTCAGGGGCCCACGAGCAGTACTTC. Its protein product is CAISEPMSGAHEQYF.

The rearrangement links TRBV6-6 to TRBJ2-7; the match to TRBD2 covers 7 bases. The J segment lost 0 bases and the V segment lost 8 bases, leaving 4 bases of the junction unmatched. Germline loops: CDR1 MNHNY, CDR2 SVGAGI (reference sequence). The CDR3 loop spans 13 amino acids. The CDR3 reads CASAASGSYEQYF. The DNA for the CDR3 is TGTGCCAGCGCCGCTAGCGGCTCCTACGAGCAGTACTTC.

The genes are TRBV10-3 and TRBJ2-7, with 7 positions matching TRBD1. This CDR3 has 13 residues. Losses at the gene ends were 2 bases for V and 7 bases for J; bases not matched to a gene: 5. Germline-derived CDR1 and CDR2 are ENHRY and SYGVKD. The CDR3 reads CAISELDRAEQYF. The CDR3 DNA reads TGTGCCATCAGTGAGCTTGACAGGGCGGAGCAGTACTTC.

This clone has just a few counts. This chain connects TRBV4-3 to TRBJ1-1; a weak D match, TRBD1 (5 bases). V lost 4 bases and J 4 bases, leaving 16 bases between the germline ends. The CDR3 spans 15 residues. Germline V gene sequence: CDR1 LGHNA, CDR2 YSLEER. The CDR3 DNA follows: TGCGCCAGCAGCCTCCAGTGGGACGGGGGCACTGAAGCTTTCTTT. Translation: CASSLQWDGGTEAFF.

The V call is TRBV5-1, the J call TRBJ2-3; D is undetermined. Trimming removed 1 base from V and 0 bases from J, with 9 bases in between. Germline CDR1 reads SGHRS; CDR2 reads YFSETQ. This CDR3 has 15 amino acids. The CDR3 DNA reads TGCGCCAGCAGCTTGACCGCGCGTAGCACAGATACGCAGTATTTT. It encodes CASSLTARSTDTQYF. Complete variable domain (other parts from reference TRBV5-1 and TRBJ2-3): KAGVTQTPRYLIKTRGQQVTLSCSPISGHRSVSWYQQTPGQGLQFLFEYFSETQRNKGNFPGRFSGRQFSNSRSEMNVSTLELGDSALYLCASSLTARSTDTQYFGPGTRLTVL.

J is TRBJ1-1 and V is TRBV9, with 7 bases identical to TRBD1. The CDR3 spans 15 residues. V gave up 2 bases and J gave up 0 bases; unmatched junction bases: 4. Germline V lookup: CDR1 SGDLS, CDR2 YYNGEE. Here the CDR3 DNA reads TGTGCCAGCAGCGTCCAGGGACAGCTGAACACTGAAGCTTTCTTT. Translating gives CASSVQGQLNTEAFF.

The chain couples TRBV29-1 to TRBJ2-7; the D is unclear. V lost 1 base and J lost 6, with 7 bases in between. Per germline, CDR1 SQVTM and CDR2 ANQGSEA. The CDR3 has 11 amino acids. In nucleotides, the CDR3 is TGCAGCGTTGAAGTGTGGAGCGAGCAGTACTTC. Translating gives CSVEVWSEQYF.

CDR3 nucleotides: TGTGCCAGCAGTTACTATAGGGGATCTAACTATGGCTACACCTTC. Translated: CASSYYRGSNYGYTF. The chain has TRBV6-5 and TRBJ1-2, with a tentative D call TRBD1 (5 bases). The CDR3 extends over 15 amino acids. The V end was cut by 1 base, the J end by 0 bases, with 9 bases between. Germline CDR1 and CDR2: MNHEY and SVGAGI.

J is TRBJ2-3 and V is TRBV7-9; 9 nucleotides align to TRBD1. CDR3 length: 15 residues. Trimming at V came to 2 bases and at J to 2 bases, leaving 2 bases not matched to a gene. Germline CDR1 SEHNR, CDR2 FQNEAQ (reference sequence). The DNA of the CDR3 is TGTGCCAGCAGCTTAAGGACAGGGGTCACAGATACGCAGTATTTT. Translating gives CASSLRTGVTDTQYF. The variable domain in full, with the rest retrieved from reference TRBV7-9 and TRBJ2-3, is DTGVSQNPRHKITKRGQNVTFRCDPISEHNRLYWYRQTLGQGPEFLTYFQNEAQLEKSRLLSDRFSAERPKGSFSTLEIQRTEQGDSAMYLCASSLRTGVTDTQYFGPGTRLTVL.